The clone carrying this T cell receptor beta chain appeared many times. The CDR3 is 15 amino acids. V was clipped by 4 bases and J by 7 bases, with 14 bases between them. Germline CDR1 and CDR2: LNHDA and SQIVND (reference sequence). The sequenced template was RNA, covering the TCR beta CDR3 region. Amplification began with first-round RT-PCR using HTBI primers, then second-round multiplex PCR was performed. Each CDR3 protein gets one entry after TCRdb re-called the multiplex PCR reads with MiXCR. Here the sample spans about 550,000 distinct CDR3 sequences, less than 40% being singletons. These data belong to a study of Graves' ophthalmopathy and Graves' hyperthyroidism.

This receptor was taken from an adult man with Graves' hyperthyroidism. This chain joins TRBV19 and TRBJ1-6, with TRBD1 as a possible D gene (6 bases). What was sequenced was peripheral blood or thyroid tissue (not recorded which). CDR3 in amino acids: CASSSSGTRNSPLHF. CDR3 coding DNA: TGTGCCAGTAGTAGTTCCGGGACAAGGAATTCACCCCTCCACTTT.